Below, one T cell receptor (beta chain) is given with its context. Its antigen is unknown. The data stem from a study of identical twins. General observations from the study: Instead of following the same donors, the conclusions were based on cross-sectional statistical analysis.

One entry per CDR3 protein, called by TCRdb with MiXCR from the 5' RACE reads. The data show over 500,000 distinct CDR3 sequences, with around 20% seen just once and about 0.91% held by the top ten. Germline V gives CDR1 LNHNV, CDR2 YYDKDF (reference sequence). Trimming left V 0 bases short and J 6 bases short, with 15 bases between. The CDR3 sequence is 16 residues long. These data were likewise used in another study, on T cells expressing NK-cell markers.

Sequences were obtained from CD4+ T cells sorted from blood. This chain links TRBV15 with TRBJ2-1, with D possibly matching TRBD2 (5 bases). The sequence was collected from a woman in her late teens or twenties in good health. The CDR3 spells CATSRDRGSRGNEQFF. The CDR3, as DNA: TGTGCCACCAGCAGAGATCGGGGTTCGCGTGGCAATGAGCAGTTCTTC.